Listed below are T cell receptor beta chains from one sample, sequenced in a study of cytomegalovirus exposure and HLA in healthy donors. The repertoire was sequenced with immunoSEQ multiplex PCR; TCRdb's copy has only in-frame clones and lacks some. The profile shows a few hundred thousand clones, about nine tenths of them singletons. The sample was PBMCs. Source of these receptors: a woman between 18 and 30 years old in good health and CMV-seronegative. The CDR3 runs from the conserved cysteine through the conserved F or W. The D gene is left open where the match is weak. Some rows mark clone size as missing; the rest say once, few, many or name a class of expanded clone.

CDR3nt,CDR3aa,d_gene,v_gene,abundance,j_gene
TGTGCCAGCAGCACGACAGACTCCTACGAGCAGTACTTC,CASSTTDSYEQYF,-,TRBV7-2,once,TRBJ2-7
TGCGCCAGCAGCCGGAGGACAGGGCGTGAAGAGACCCAGTACTTC,CASSRRTGREETQYF,TRBD1,TRBV5-1,-,TRBJ2-5
TGTGCCAGCAGGGGGCTTGGTGACTATGAGCAGTTCTTC,CASRGLGDYEQFF,-,TRBV27,-,TRBJ2-1
TGTGCCAGTCGTTCCCAGGGCGTGCAGCAGTACTTC,CASRSQGVQQYF,-,TRBV28,-,TRBJ2-7
TGTGCCAGCAGCCTCATGGCGGCAACCATAGAGTATGGCTACACCTTC,CASSLMAATIEYGYTF,-,TRBV13,-,TRBJ1-2
TGTGCCAGCAGTTTAGACAGACCCTACGAGCAGTACTTC,CASSLDRPYEQYF,-,TRBV28,-,TRBJ2-7
TGTGCCAGCAGTTTAAGGACAGAAAGGAGAGAAAAACTGTTTTTT,CASSLRTERREKLFF,-,TRBV27,-,TRBJ1-4
TGTGCCAGCAGCTTGGGCGGAGGACCACTTTCCTACGAGCAGTACTTC,CASSLGGGPLSYEQYF,-,TRBV5-5,-,TRBJ2-7
TGTGCCAGCAGTCGGCGCCGGGGAGAGACCCAGTACTTC,CASSRRRGETQYF,-,TRBV27,-,TRBJ2-5
TGTGCCAGCATTAATACCTACGAGCAGTACTTC,CASINTYEQYF,-,TRBV2,few,TRBJ2-7
TGTGCCAGCAGTGAAGACACGGGATGGGTTGGCAATCAGCCCCAGCATTTT,CASSEDTGWVGNQPQHF,-,TRBV6-1,-,TRBJ1-5
TGTGCCAGCAGCACCCCCCCGGGAAACGAGCAGTACTTC,CASSTPPGNEQYF,-,TRBV7-3,few,TRBJ2-7
TGCGCCAGCAGCGAACCGCACTGGGAGACCCAGTACTTC,CASSEPHWETQYF,-,TRBV5-1,-,TRBJ2-5
TGTGCCAGCAGTAGTTTTGCAGGGGAAGCGACCGGGGAGCTGTTTTTT,CASSSFAGEATGELFF,-,TRBV28,-,TRBJ2-2
TGTGCCAGCAGCTCCCAAAGCGGGAGGGCCCTCTACGAGCAGTACTTC,CASSSQSGRALYEQYF,TRBD2,TRBV7-2,-,TRBJ2-7
TGTGCCAGCGCCGATGGGACTAGCGGAGCCTACGAGCAGTACTTC,CASADGTSGAYEQYF,TRBD2,TRBV6-1,-,TRBJ2-7
TGCAGCGTCGGACAGGGAGCTGGGGCCAACGTCCTGACTTTC,CSVGQGAGANVLTF,TRBD1,TRBV29-1,-,TRBJ2-6
TGTGCCTGGAGTGTTAGCGACAATGAGCAGTTCTTC,CAWSVSDNEQFF,-,TRBV30,-,TRBJ2-1
TGTGCCAGCAGCTTATTCAACGGGGAGCTGTTTTTT,CASSLFNGELFF,-,TRBV11-2,once,TRBJ2-2
TGTGCCAGCAGCTCAACTAGGGGGCGGAAATCTGGAAACACCATATATTTT,CASSSTRGRKSGNTIYF,TRBD1,TRBV11-2,-,TRBJ1-3
TGTGCCAGCCGTGACAGGGCCAGTACAGATACGCAGTATTTT,CASRDRASTDTQYF,TRBD1,TRBV5-6,-,TRBJ2-3
TGTGCCAGCAGCCAAGACAGGGCGAAGCCCCAGCATTTT,CASSQDRAKPQHF,TRBD1,TRBV7-9,few,TRBJ1-5
TGTGCCAGCAGTCTCACTACCTCAGATACGCAGTATTTT,CASSLTTSDTQYF,-,TRBV4-2,-,TRBJ2-3
TGTGCCAGTAGTGGCTGGCTAGCGGGGGCCTACGAGCAGTACTTC,CASSGWLAGAYEQYF,TRBD2,TRBV19,-,TRBJ2-7
TGCGCCAGCAGTTCTACCCCTACTGAAGCTTTCTTT,CASSSTPTEAFF,-,TRBV10-1,-,TRBJ1-1
TGTGCCAGCAGACCCCGGACAGGGGGTAGCACAGATACGCAGTATTTT,CASRPRTGGSTDTQYF,TRBD1,TRBV5-6,-,TRBJ2-3
TGTGCCAGCAGGGATAGCGGGAGATGGGGCGAGCAGTACTTC,CASRDSGRWGEQYF,TRBD2,TRBV6-6,-,TRBJ2-7
TGTGCCAGCAGCCGACAGGAGAACACTGAAGCTTTCTTT,CASSRQENTEAFF,-,TRBV11-2,-,TRBJ1-1
TGTGCCAGCAGTCCGATGGACAGGTCGAGCTCCTACGAGCAGTACTTC,CASSPMDRSSSYEQYF,TRBD1,TRBV28,-,TRBJ2-7
TGTGCCAGCAGTTCCGACAGGTTGGGCGAGCAGTACTTC,CASSSDRLGEQYF,-,TRBV27,few,TRBJ2-7
TGTGCCAGCAGCTTAATTAGCAGTACTTTGAACACTGAAGCTTTCTTT,CASSLISSTLNTEAFF,-,TRBV7-8,-,TRBJ1-1
TGTGCCAGCAGTGAAGTCTCCTTCTATGGCTACACCTTC,CASSEVSFYGYTF,-,TRBV6-1,-,TRBJ1-2
TGCGCCAGCAGCGAAAGCCGGACTCCAGGAAATGAAGCTTTCTTT,CASSESRTPGNEAFF,-,TRBV5-1,-,TRBJ1-1
TGCGCCAGCAGCTTGTCTGCGGGAGTGTACGAGCAGTACTTC,CASSLSAGVYEQYF,TRBD2,TRBV5-1,-,TRBJ2-7
TGCGCCAGCAGCCAAGAATTGGGCGGCGGGCGTTACAATGAGCAGTTCTTC,CASSQELGGGRYNEQFF,-,TRBV4-1,-,TRBJ2-1
TGTGCCAGCAGTCACATGACTAGCGGTAGCACAGATACGCAGTATTTT,CASSHMTSGSTDTQYF,TRBD2,TRBV28,-,TRBJ2-3
TGCGCCAGCAGCTTCAGGGGGGTTGGCGAAAAACTGTTTTTT,CASSFRGVGEKLFF,TRBD1,TRBV5-1,-,TRBJ1-4